This TCR beta chain comes out of a study of yellow fever vaccine responses in identical twins (dated by TCRdb to 2016 to 2019). Turning to the overall study: In the study, vaccine-responding T cell clones were precisely tracked in identical twins. Results the study describes overall, beyond this receptor: The T cell response to vaccination in identical twins was reported by the authors to appear partly convergent and partly personalized.

Concerning this clonotype itself: Its antigen is currently not known. Base qualities are not at hand, and no much larger clone is one base apart.

Libraries were prepared through RT-PCR. Sequenced on an Illumina HiSeq 2500. The raw public reads went through TCRdb reprocessing: fastp at Q25, MiXCR clone calling, in-frame beta chains kept. When rows share a CDR3 protein, they turn into one entry using the most common DNA and genes. The sample table records approximately 20,000 distinct CDR3 sequences; approximately 79% of these occur just once. Jointly, the top ten make up about 2.5% of the sample. The CDR3, cysteine through phenylalanine, is 11 amino acids long. The kept DNA is CDR3 alone, 33 bases in frame from the first base. Trimming costs V 2 bases and J 8 bases, and their ends lie 6 bases apart. The CDR1 and CDR2 encoded by the germline V gene are KGHSH and LQKENI.

This sequence was found in a young woman who received the yellow fever vaccine. Donor details come from another sample of the same person, matched by shared clones. This sample comprised T cells from blood (PBMCs), unsorted or a sorted subset (not recorded which), obtained before or after yellow fever vaccination (not recorded which). The chain is encoded by TRBV18 joined to TRBJ1-1, and TRBD1 may be the D gene, going by 6 matching bases. The nucleotide sequence reads as follows: TGTGCCAGCTCACCAGGGACAGAAGCTTTCTTT. The translation is CASSPGTEAFF. Supplemented by the reference TRBV18 and TRBJ1-1 proteins around the CDR3, the complete variable domain is NAGVMQNPRHLVRRRGQEARLRCSPMKGHSHVYWYRQLPEEGLKFMVYLQKENIIDESGMPKERFSAEFPKEGPSILRIQQVVRGDSAAYFCASSPGTEAFFGQGTRLTVV.